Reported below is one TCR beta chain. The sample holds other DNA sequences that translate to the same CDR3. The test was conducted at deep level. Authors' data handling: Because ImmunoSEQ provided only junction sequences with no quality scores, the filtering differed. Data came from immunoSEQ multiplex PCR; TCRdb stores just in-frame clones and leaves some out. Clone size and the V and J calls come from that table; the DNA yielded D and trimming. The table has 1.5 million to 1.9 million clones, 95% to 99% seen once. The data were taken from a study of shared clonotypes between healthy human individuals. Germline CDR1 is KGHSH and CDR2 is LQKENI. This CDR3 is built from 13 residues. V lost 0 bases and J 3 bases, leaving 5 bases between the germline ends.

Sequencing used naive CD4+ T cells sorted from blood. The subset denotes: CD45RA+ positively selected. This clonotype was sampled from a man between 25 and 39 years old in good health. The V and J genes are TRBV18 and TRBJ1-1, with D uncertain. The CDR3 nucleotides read TGTGCCAGCTCACCACCGGGTTACACTGAAGCTTTCTTT. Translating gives CASSPPGYTEAFF.